What follows are 17 T cell receptor beta chains derived from one specimen sequenced in a study of cytomegalovirus exposure and HLA in healthy donors (dated by TCRdb to about 2017). Preparation of the library involved the immunoSEQ multiplex PCR assay. A mixture of 60 forward primers for TCR Vbeta segments and 13 reverse primers for TCR Jbeta segments was used in the multiplex PCR. Imported from immuneACCESS, the table was reduced by TCRdb to in-frame sequences with V and J called. These copies leave out some clones; in studies compared against another copy, an unresolved V gene accounts for under half, and the cause of the remainder is not known. This sample comprises some 180,000 clones, roughly 80% of them detected only once. The ten largest clonotypes hold 1.5% to 2% of the sample. Sequenced: PBMCs. The receptors derive from a woman between 18 and 30 years old in good health and CMV-seronegative.

V and J are TRBV7-2 and TRBJ1-1, with D possibly TRBD1 on 5 matching bases. Germline CDR1 is SGHTA and CDR2 is FQGNSA. This CDR3 comprises 12 residues. Trimming left V 1 base short and J 7 bases short, with 7 bases between. Here the CDR3 reads CASSLGTSEAFF. The CDR3 nucleotides are TGTGCCAGCAGCTTAGGGACAAGTGAAGCTTTCTTT.

Concerning this clone: Different DNA sequences within this sample yield the same CDR3. The chain uses TRBV5-1 and TRBJ2-3; 12 bases are a match to TRBD2. The CDR3 sequence is 17 residues long. Germline V gene lookup returns CDR1 SGHRS and CDR2 YFSETQ. V lost 0 bases, J lost 1 base, and 3 bases stayed unmatched. The CDR3: CASSLGLAGVGTDTQYF. DNA for the CDR3: TGCGCCAGCAGCTTGGGACTAGCGGGAGTTGGCACAGATACGCAGTATTTT. Combining the CDR3 with reference TRBV5-1 and TRBJ2-3 gives the whole variable domain KAGVTQTPRYLIKTRGQQVTLSCSPISGHRSVSWYQQTPGQGLQFLFEYFSETQRNKGNFPGRFSGRQFSNSRSEMNVSTLELGDSALYLCASSLGLAGVGTDTQYFGPGTRLTVL.

The chain has TRBV6-5 and TRBJ1-5, with a possible D match to TRBD1 (6 bases). V was cut by 6 bases and J by 2 bases, with 14 bases left in between. The CDR3 has 15 residues. Per germline, CDR1 MNHEY and CDR2 SVGAGI. The DNA of the CDR3 is TGTGCCAGCAGCCCTGGACCAGGGGGCAATCAGCCCCAGCATTTT. Its translation: CASSPGPGGNQPQHF.

V gene TRBV11-2 combines with J gene TRBJ2-5; 7 bases fit TRBD2. Germline V gene data show CDR1 as SGHAT and CDR2 as FQNNGV. Trimming took 3 bases from V and 5 from J; bases not matched to a gene: 6. CDR3 length: 14 amino acids. Written as DNA, the CDR3 is TGTGCCAGCAGCTTGGAGGTGGGGGGGGAGACCCAGTACTTC. Its translation is CASSLEVGGETQYF.

The chain joins TRBV20-1 to TRBJ2-1, with D perhaps TRBD1 (6 bases). The germline V gene encodes CDR1 DFQATT and CDR2 SNEGSKA (reference sequence). The CDR3 is 11 amino acids. Deletions cut 5 bases from V and 5 bases from J, with 7 bases between. The CDR3: CSARQDNEQFF. CDR3 DNA sequence: TGCAGTGCTCGACAGGACAATGAGCAGTTCTTC.

V and J are TRBV6-6 and TRBJ2-7, with 9 bases matching TRBD2. The CDR3 covers 16 residues. From germline, CDR1 is MNHNY and CDR2 SVGAGI (reference sequence). The V gene end was trimmed by 0 bases and the J gene end by 5 bases; junction bases not matched to a gene: 8. CDR3 sequence: CASSYSASGALDEQYF. CDR3 nucleotide sequence: TGTGCCAGCAGTTACTCCGCTAGCGGGGCTTTGGACGAGCAGTACTTC.

This clone was counted between two and nine times. The chain couples TRBV7-6 to TRBJ2-1, with a weak D call TRBD2 (6 bases). Looked up from germline, CDR1 is SGHVS and CDR2 is FNYEAQ. The CDR3 totals 14 residues. V shed 5 bases and J shed 4 bases, with 12 bases lying between them. CDR3 amino acids: CASSRSSVYNEQFF. The CDR3 DNA sequence: TGTGCCAGCAGCCGATCTAGCGTTTACAATGAGCAGTTCTTC.

The chain recombines TRBV19 with TRBJ2-7; D remains ambiguous. There are 14 residues in the CDR3. Trimming removed 4 bases from V and 0 bases from J, with 10 bases in between. Germline V gene lookup returns CDR1 LNHDA and CDR2 SQIVND (reference sequence). The CDR3 nucleotides are TGTGCCAGTAGTAGTACCGGTAGCTCCTACGAGCAGTACTTC. Translated: CASSSTGSSYEQYF.

A few counts support this clone. The rearrangement uses TRBV4-1 and TRBJ1-1; the D is unclear. Per germline, CDR1 MGHRA and CDR2 YSYEKL. This CDR3 is 14 amino acids long. The V end was cut by 1 base, the J end by 7 bases, with 13 bases between. The chain's CDR3 is CASSQVADSFEAFF. The DNA for the CDR3 is TGCGCCAGCAGCCAAGTCGCAGATTCCTTTGAAGCTTTCTTT.

V usage is TRBV28 and J usage is TRBJ1-1, with 12 bases that match TRBD1. CDR1 MDHEN and CDR2 SYDVKM come from the germline V gene. Trimming at V came to 5 bases and at J to 0 bases, leaving 4 bases not matched to a gene. This CDR3 is built from 16 residues. CDR3 in amino acids: CASSTWDRGLNTEAFF. The CDR3 bases are TGTGCCAGCAGTACATGGGACAGGGGGCTGAACACTGAAGCTTTCTTT.

Details on this clone: The junction differs from germline at one of its ends, possibly a read error. This chain connects TRBV7-7 to TRBJ2-1; TRBD2 matches 7 bases. The CDR3 sequence is 16 residues long. Germline lookup yields CDR1 SSHAT and CDR2 FNYEAQ (reference sequence). CDR3 in amino acids: CASSPRSVAGLGEQFF. CDR3 DNA: TGTGCTAGCAGTCCCCGGTCGGTAGCGGGCTTGGGTGAGCAGTTCTTC.

V and J are TRBV13 and TRBJ2-4, with TRBD2 matching 9 bases. Germline V gives CDR1 PRHDT, CDR2 FYEKMQ (reference sequence). The CDR3 spans 15 residues. V trimming: 2 bases; J trimming: 9 bases; junction bases outside the gene matches: 8. CDR3 loop: CASSLLAGLQTIQYF. The CDR3 DNA is TGTGCCAGCAGCTTACTAGCGGGACTTCAGACCATTCAGTACTTC.

This clone has a handful of counts. The chain carries TRBV10-2 and TRBJ2-7, with a possible D match to TRBD2 (7 bases). This CDR3 spans 11 amino acids. The germline V gene encodes CDR1 WSHSY and CDR2 SAAADI. V was cut by 6 bases and J by 7 bases, with 10 bases left in between. The CDR3 protein is CASRGGGEQYV. The DNA for the CDR3 is TGCGCCAGCAGGGGAGGGGGGGAGCAGTACGTC.

A single count supports this clone. V usage is TRBV10-2 and J usage is TRBJ1-3; possible D gene TRBD1, 6 bases. The germline V gene has CDR1 WSHSY and CDR2 SAAADI. The CDR3 has 15 amino acids. V shed 2 bases and J shed 4 bases, with 12 bases lying between them. In nucleotides, the CDR3 is TGCGCCAGCAGTGAGAGGAGGACAGTCGGAAACACCATATATTTT. Residues: CASSERRTVGNTIYF.

This clone has just one count. The same CDR3 arises from other DNA sequences in this sample as well. The chain uses TRBV10-2 and TRBJ2-7; 16 bases align to TRBD2. Germline CDR1 WSHSY, CDR2 SAAADI. Trimming took 7 bases from V and 4 from J; bases not matched to a gene: 1. CDR3 length equals 14 residues. The DNA for the CDR3 is TGCGCCAGCACGGGACTAGCGGGAGGGTACGAGCAGTACTTC. The encoded protein is CASTGLAGGYEQYF.

The genes are TRBV28 and TRBJ1-5; TRBD1 matches at 8 bases. Per the germline V gene, CDR1 is MDHEN and CDR2 is SYDVKM. The junction had 4 bases not matched to a gene; V was cut back by 3 bases and J by 3 bases. The CDR3 covers 15 residues. CDR3 bases: TGTGCCAGCAGTTTCGGGGACAGGCCCAATCAGCCCCAGCATTTT. It encodes CASSFGDRPNQPQHF.

The chain carries TRBV9 and TRBJ2-5, with D maybe TRBD2 (7 bases). V lost 3 bases to trimming and J lost 5 bases, with 17 bases between them. Per germline, CDR1 SGDLS and CDR2 YYNGEE. There are 15 residues in the CDR3. The CDR3 protein is CASSGGGGIGETQYF. The CDR3 DNA is TGTGCCAGCAGCGGGGGGGGCGGGATCGGGGAGACCCAGTACTTC.